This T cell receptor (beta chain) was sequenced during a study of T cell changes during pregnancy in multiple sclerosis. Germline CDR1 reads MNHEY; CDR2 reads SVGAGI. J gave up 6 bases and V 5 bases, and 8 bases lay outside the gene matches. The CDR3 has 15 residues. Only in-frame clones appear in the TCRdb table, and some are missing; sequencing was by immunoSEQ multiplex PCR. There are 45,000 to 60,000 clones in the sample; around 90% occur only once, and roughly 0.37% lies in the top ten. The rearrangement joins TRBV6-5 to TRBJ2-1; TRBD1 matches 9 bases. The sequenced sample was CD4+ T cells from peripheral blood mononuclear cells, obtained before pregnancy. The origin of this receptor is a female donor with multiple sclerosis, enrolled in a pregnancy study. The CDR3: CASSGPGQGPNEQFF. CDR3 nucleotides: TGTGCCAGCAGTGGCCCGGGACAGGGCCCCAATGAGCAGTTCTTC.